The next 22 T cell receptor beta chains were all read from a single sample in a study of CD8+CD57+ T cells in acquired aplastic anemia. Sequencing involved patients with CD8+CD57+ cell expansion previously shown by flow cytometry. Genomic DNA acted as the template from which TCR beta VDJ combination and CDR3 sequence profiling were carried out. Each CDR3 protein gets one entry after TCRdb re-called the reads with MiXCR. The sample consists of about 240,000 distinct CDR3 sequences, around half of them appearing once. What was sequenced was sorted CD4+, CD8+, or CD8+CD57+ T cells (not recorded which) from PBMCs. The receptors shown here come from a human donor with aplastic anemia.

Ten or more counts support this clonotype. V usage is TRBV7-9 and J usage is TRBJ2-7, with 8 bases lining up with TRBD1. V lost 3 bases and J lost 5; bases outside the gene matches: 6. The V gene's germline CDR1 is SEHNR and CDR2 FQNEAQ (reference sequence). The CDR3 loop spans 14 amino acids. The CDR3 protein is CASSFQGASDEQYF. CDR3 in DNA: TGTGCCAGCAGCTTCCAGGGGGCGTCGGACGAGCAGTACTTC.

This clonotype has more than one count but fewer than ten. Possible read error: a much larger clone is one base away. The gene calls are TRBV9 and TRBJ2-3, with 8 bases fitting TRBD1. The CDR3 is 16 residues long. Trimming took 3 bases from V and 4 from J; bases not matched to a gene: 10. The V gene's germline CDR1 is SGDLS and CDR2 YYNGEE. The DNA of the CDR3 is TGTGCCAGCAGCGGCGAGGCAGGGGGCGAGCCAGATACGCAGTATTTT. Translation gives CASSGEAGGEPDTQYF.

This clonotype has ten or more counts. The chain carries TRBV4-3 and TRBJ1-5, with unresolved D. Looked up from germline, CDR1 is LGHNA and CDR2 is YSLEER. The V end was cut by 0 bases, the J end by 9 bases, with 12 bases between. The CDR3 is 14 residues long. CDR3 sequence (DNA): TGCGCCAGCAGCCAAGAAAGGGCGAGATGGCCCCAGCATTTT. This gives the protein CASSQERARWPQHF.

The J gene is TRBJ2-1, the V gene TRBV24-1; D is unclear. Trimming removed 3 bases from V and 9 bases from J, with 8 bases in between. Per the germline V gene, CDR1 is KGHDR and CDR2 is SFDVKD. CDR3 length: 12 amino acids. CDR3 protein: CATSDLDGEQFF. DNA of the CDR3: TGTGCCACCAGTGATCTGGACGGTGAGCAGTTCTTC.

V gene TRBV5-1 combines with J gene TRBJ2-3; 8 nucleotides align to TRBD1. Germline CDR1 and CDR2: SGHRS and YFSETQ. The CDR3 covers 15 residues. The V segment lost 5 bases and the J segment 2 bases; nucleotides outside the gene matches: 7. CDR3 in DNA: TGCGCCAGCAGTGGACAGGGATGGGCCACAGATACGCAGTATTTT. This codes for CASSGQGWATDTQYF.

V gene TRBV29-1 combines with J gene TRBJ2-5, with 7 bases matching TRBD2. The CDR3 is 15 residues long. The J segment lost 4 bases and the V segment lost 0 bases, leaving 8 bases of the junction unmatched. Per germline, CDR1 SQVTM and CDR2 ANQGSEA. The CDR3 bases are TGCAGCGTTGAAGATCTGGGAGGGGCAGTAGAGACCCAGTACTTC. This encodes CSVEDLGGAVETQYF. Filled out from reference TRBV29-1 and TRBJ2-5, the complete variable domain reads SAVISQKPSRDICQRGTSLTIQCQVDSQVTMMFWYRQQPGQSLTLIATANQGSEATYESGFVIDKFPISRPNLTFSTLTVSNMSPEDSSIYLCSVEDLGGAVETQYFGPGTRLLVL.

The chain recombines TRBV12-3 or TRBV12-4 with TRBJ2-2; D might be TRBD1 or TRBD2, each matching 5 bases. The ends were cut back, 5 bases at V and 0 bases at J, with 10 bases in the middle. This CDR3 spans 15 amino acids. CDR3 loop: CASSLGRSNTGELFF. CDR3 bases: TGTGCCAGCAGTCTGGGACGGTCGAACACCGGGGAGCTGTTTTTT.

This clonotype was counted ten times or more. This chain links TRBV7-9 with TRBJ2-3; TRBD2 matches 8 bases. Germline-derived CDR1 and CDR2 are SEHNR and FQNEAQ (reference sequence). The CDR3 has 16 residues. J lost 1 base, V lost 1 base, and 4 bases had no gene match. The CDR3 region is CASSLGRGEGTDTQYF. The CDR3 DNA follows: TGTGCCAGCAGCTTAGGGCGGGGGGAAGGCACAGATACGCAGTATTTT.

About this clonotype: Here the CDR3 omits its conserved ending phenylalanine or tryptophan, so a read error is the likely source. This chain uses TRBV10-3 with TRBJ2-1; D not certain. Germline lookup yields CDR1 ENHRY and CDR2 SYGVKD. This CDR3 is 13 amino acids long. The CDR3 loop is CASSSAGNNEQFS. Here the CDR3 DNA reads TGTGCCAGCAGTTCCGCCGGAAACAATGAGCAGTTCTCC.

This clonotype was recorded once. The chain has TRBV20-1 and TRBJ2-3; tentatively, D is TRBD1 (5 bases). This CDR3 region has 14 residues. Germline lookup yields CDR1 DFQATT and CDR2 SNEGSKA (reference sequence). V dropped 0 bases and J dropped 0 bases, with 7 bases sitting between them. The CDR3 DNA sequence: TGCAGTGCTAGAGATGGGGCTAGCACAGATACGCAGTATTTT. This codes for CSARDGASTDTQYF.

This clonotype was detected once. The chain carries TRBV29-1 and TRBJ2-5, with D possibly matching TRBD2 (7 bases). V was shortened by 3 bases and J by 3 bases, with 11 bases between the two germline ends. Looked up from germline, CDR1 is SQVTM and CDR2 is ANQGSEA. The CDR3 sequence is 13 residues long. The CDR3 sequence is CSVDGGAEETQYF. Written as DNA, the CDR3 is TGCAGCGTTGATGGGGGGGCGGAAGAGACCCAGTACTTC. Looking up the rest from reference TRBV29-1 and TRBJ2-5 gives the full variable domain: SAVISQKPSRDICQRGTSLTIQCQVDSQVTMMFWYRQQPGQSLTLIATANQGSEATYESGFVIDKFPISRPNLTFSTLTVSNMSPEDSSIYLCSVDGGAEETQYFGPGTRLLVL.

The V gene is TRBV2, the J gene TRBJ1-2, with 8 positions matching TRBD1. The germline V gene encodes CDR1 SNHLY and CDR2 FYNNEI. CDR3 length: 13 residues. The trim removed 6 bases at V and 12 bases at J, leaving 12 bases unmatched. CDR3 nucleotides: TGTGCCAGCAGCGACCGGGACAGGATCGGTGACACCTTC. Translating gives CASSDRDRIGDTF. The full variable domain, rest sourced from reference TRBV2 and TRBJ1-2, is EPEVTQTPSHQVTQMGQEVILRCVPISNHLYFYWYRQILGQKVEFLVSFYNNEISEKSEIFDDQFSVERPDGSNFTLKIRSTKLEDSAMYFCASSDRDRIGDTFGSGTRLTVV.

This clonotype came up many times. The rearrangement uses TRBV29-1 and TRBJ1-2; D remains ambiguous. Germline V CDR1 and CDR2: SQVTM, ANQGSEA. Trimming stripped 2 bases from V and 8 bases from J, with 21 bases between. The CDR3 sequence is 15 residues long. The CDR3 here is CSVERQALEAPGYTF. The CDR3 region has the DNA TGCAGCGTTGAACGACAAGCACTCGAGGCACCGGGCTACACCTTC.

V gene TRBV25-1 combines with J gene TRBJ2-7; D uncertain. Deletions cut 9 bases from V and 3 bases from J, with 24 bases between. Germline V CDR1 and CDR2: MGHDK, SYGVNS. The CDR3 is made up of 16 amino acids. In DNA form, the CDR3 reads TGTGCCAGAAGCCTCCGAGGACGGAACCTTAACTACGAGCAGTACTTC. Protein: CARSLRGRNLNYEQYF.

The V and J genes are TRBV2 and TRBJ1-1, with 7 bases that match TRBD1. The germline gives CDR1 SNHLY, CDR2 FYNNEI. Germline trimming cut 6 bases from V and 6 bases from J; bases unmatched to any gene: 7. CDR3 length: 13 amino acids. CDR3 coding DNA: TGTGCCAGCAGCTCAGGGGGGGCGTCTGAAGCTTTCTTT. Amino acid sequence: CASSSGGASEAFF.

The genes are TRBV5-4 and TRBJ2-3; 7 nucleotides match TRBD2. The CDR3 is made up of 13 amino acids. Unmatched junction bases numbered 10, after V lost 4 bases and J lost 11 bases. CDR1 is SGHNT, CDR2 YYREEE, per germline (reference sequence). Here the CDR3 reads CASSQATSQMQYF. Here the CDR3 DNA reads TGTGCCAGCAGCCAAGCGACTAGCCAGATGCAGTATTTT.

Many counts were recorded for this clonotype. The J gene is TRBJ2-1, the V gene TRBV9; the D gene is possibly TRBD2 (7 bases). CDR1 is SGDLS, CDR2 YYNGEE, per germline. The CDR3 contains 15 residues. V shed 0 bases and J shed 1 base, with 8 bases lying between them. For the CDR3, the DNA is TGTGCCAGCAGCGTAGAGGGGGGGTCCTACAATGAGCAGTTCTTC. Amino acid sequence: CASSVEGGSYNEQFF.

The CDR3 protein is CASSDGGSGYEQYF. In DNA, the CDR3 is TGCGCCAGCAGTGATGGAGGGTCGGGTTACGAGCAGTACTTC. The rearrangement links TRBV10-1 to TRBJ2-7; a possible D gene is TRBD2 (6 bases). The V end lost 3 bases, the J end lost 4 bases, and 13 bases lay between the germline ends. Germline V gene sequence: CDR1 WNHNN, CDR2 SYGVQD (reference sequence). The CDR3 has 14 residues.

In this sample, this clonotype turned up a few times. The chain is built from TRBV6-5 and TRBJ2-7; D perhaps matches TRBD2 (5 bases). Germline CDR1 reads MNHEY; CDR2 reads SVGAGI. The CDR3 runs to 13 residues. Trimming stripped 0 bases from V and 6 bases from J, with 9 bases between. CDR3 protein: CASSYSFRGEQYF. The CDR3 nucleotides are TGTGCCAGCAGTTACTCTTTCCGGGGCGAGCAGTACTTC.

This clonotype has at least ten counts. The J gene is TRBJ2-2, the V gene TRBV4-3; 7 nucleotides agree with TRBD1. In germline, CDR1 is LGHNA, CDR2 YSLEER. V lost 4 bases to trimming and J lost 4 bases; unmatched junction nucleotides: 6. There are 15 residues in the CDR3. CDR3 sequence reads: CASSPGTASTGELFF. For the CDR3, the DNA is TGCGCCAGCAGCCCCGGGACAGCAAGCACCGGGGAGCTGTTTTTT.

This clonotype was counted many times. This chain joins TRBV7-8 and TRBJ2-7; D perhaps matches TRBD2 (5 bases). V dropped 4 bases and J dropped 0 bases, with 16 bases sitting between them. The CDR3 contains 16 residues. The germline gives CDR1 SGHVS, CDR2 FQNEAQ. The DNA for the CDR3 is TGTGCCAGCAGCTCCTCTCCCAGAGACTACTCCTACGAGCAGTACTTC. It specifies CASSSSPRDYSYEQYF.

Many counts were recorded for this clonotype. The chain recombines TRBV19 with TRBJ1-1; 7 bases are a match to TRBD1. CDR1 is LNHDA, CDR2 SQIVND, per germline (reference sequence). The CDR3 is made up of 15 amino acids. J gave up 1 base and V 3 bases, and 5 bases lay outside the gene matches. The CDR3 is CASSIEWTGNTEAFF. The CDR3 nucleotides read TGTGCCAGTAGTATTGAATGGACAGGGAACACTGAAGCTTTCTTT. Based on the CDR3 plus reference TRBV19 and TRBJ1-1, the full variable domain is DGGITQSPKYLFRKEGQNVTLSCEQNLNHDAMYWYRQDPGQGLRLIYYSQIVNDFQKGDIAEGYSVSREKKESFPLTVTSAQKNPTAFYLCASSIEWTGNTEAFFGQGTRLTVV.